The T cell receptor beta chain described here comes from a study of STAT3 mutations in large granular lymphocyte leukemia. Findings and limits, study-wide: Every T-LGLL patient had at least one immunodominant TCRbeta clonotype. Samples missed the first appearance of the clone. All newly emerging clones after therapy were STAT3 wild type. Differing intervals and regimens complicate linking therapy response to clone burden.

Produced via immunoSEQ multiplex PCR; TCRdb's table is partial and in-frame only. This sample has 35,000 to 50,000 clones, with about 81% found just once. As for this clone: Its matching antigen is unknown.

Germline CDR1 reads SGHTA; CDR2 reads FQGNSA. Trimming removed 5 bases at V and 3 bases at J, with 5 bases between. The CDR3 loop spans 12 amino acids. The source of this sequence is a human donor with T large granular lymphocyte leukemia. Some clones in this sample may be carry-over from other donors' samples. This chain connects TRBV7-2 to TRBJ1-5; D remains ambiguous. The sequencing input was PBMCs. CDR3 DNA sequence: TGTGCCAGCAGCATACCCAATCAGCCCCAGCATTTT. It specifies CASSIPNQPQHF.